The 31 T cell receptor beta chains reported below all come from one sample, sequenced in a study of control samples from healthy donors and cancer patients. Profiled with immunoSEQ multiplex PCR; TCRdb holds only in-frame clones, not every one. The sample includes more than 95,000 clones, approximately 92% of them seen just once. Sequenced sample: PBMCs. Receptors originate from a man older than 75 with head and neck cancer.

This chain uses TRBV5-6 with TRBJ1-1; possible D gene TRBD1, 6 bases. The CDR3 extends over 18 amino acids. V lost 4 bases to trimming and J lost 1 base, with 23 bases between them. CDR1 SGHDT and CDR2 YYEEEE come from the germline V gene. The CDR3 DNA reads as TGTGCCAGCAGCCCAACATTTTCGGGACACCAAGGGAACACTGAAGCTTTCTTT. Its translation: CASSPTFSGHQGNTEAFF.

The V call is TRBV12-3 or TRBV12-4, the J call TRBJ1-4, with D unresolved. Trimming removed 3 bases from V and 8 bases from J, with 7 bases in between. The CDR3 sequence is 12 residues long. The CDR3 coding sequence is TGTGCCAGCAGTTTGGTCGTAGAAAAACTGTTTTTT. Encoded protein: CASSLVVEKLFF.

The rearrangement uses TRBV2 and TRBJ2-3; 8 bases fit TRBD2. With V trimmed by 10 bases and J by 0 bases, 9 bases remained unmatched. Germline CDR1 SNHLY, CDR2 FYNNEI. The length of the CDR3 is 15 residues. CDR3 sequence (DNA): TGTGCCAACGGGAGGGGGACCACGAGCACAGATACGCAGTATTTT. Amino acids: CANGRGTTSTDTQYF.

The rearrangement uses TRBV19 and TRBJ1-1, with a possible D match to TRBD1 (6 bases). CDR3 size: 14 residues. Germline V gene sequence: CDR1 LNHDA, CDR2 SQIVND (reference sequence). V lost 4 bases to trimming and J lost 5 bases, with 14 bases between them. CDR3 bases: TGTGCCAGTAGTAGGGCCTCTCAGGGGACTGAAGCTTTCTTT. Protein product: CASSRASQGTEAFF.

The rearrangement joins TRBV7-2 to TRBJ1-5, with TRBD1 as a possible D gene (6 bases). This CDR3 has 15 amino acids. V was pared by 1 base and J by 5 bases, with 12 bases between. CDR1 SGHTA and CDR2 FQGNSA come from the germline V gene. Here the CDR3 reads CASSLGPGDYQPQHF. The CDR3 DNA follows: TGTGCCAGCAGCTTAGGACCAGGGGACTATCAGCCCCAGCATTTT.

Points on this clone: The germline gene is not matched at one end of the junction; a read error may be the cause. The gene calls are TRBV7-9 and TRBJ2-3; D unresolved. The length of the CDR3 is 11 residues. Germline CDR1 reads SEHNR; CDR2 reads FQNEAQ (reference sequence). The DNA for the CDR3 is TGTGCCGGCAGTTTCGCCGATACGCAGTATTTT. It codes for CAGSFADTQYF.

The rearrangement joins TRBV5-1 to TRBJ2-5, with D tentatively TRBD1 (6 bases). CDR1 and CDR2 from the germline V gene are SGHRS and YFSETQ. V was shortened by 0 bases and J by 4 bases, with 19 bases between the two germline ends. The CDR3 has 17 amino acids. This chain's CDR3 is CASSLAGTAGGLETQYF. The CDR3 DNA reads as TGCGCCAGCAGCTTGGCCGGAACAGCTGGGGGCTTAGAGACCCAGTACTTC.

The CDR3 spells CASSSRGGIIYEQYF. The CDR3 bases are TGCGCCAGCAGCTCTCGGGGAGGGATAATCTACGAGCAGTACTTC. V gene TRBV5-1 combines with J gene TRBJ2-7, with 7 bases fitting TRBD2. CDR3 length equals 15 residues. The germline V gene has CDR1 SGHRS and CDR2 YFSETQ. V gave up 3 bases and J gave up 3 bases; unmatched junction bases: 9.

The rearrangement joins TRBV5-6 to TRBJ1-1; D ambiguous. The CDR3 totals 13 residues. CDR1 SGHDT and CDR2 YYEEEE come from the germline V gene. The ends were cut back, 2 bases at V and 1 base at J, with 6 bases in the middle. The CDR3 loop reads CASSFPPNTEAFF. The CDR3 region has the DNA TGTGCCAGCAGCTTCCCGCCGAACACTGAAGCTTTCTTT.

The V gene is TRBV9, the J gene TRBJ2-3, with 7 positions matching TRBD2. The germline gives CDR1 SGDLS, CDR2 YYNGEE. This CDR3 comprises 16 residues. Germline trimming cut 4 bases from V and 3 bases from J; bases unmatched to any gene: 11. The CDR3 sequence is CASSPPGLDLTDTQYF. As DNA, the CDR3 is TGTGCCAGCAGCCCCCCTGGACTAGATCTAACAGATACGCAGTATTTT.

This clone was seen a single time. The chain carries TRBV9 and TRBJ2-1; 8 bases fit TRBD2. The CDR3 has 17 residues. J was trimmed by 5 bases and V by 0 bases; bases with no gene match: 10. Looked up from germline, CDR1 is SGDLS and CDR2 is YYNGEE. The chain's CDR3 is CASSVGASGYINNEQFF. Written as DNA, the CDR3 is TGTGCCAGCAGCGTAGGGGCTAGCGGGTACATAAACAATGAGCAGTTCTTC.

This chain's CDR3 is CASSPGQAISTNEKLFF. In DNA form, the CDR3 reads TGCGCCAGCAGCCCCGGGCAGGCGATCTCAACTAATGAAAAACTGTTTTTT. The chain is built from TRBV4-3 and TRBJ1-4; D gene uncertain. V was clipped by 4 bases and J by 0 bases, with 15 bases between them. Germline loops: CDR1 LGHNA, CDR2 YSLEER. The CDR3 is 17 residues long.

The J gene is TRBJ2-1, the V gene TRBV6-5, with 10 bases matching TRBD2. CDR1 and CDR2 (germline): MNHEY, SVGAGI. Trimming cost V 2 bases and J 8 bases; bases outside gene matches: 9. The CDR3 has 16 residues. The CDR3 spells CASSYDSGRAGHEQFF. As DNA, the CDR3 is TGTGCCAGCAGTTACGACAGCGGGAGGGCCGGGCATGAGCAGTTCTTC.

The V call is TRBV11-3, the J call TRBJ2-7, with D perhaps TRBD1 (6 bases). There are 14 residues in the CDR3. Germline assignment: CDR1 SGHNT and CDR2 YENEEA. Trimming left V 11 bases short and J 2 bases short, with 19 bases between. The CDR3: CAVIQSQGPYEQYF. Written as DNA, the CDR3 is TGTGCCGTCATTCAGAGTCAGGGGCCCTACGAGCAGTACTTC.

The V and J genes are TRBV12-5 and TRBJ1-2; TRBD1 might be the D (5 bases). Per germline, CDR1 LGHNT and CDR2 FRNRAP. This CDR3 comprises 13 residues. Trimming took 3 bases from V and 8 from J, leaving 13 bases between them. DNA for the CDR3: TGTGCTAGTGGTTTTAGGGGAAACATGGGCTACACCTTC. It specifies CASGFRGNMGYTF.

This clone was counted between two and nine times. The chain is built from TRBV9 and TRBJ2-1; D might be TRBD2 (5 bases). The CDR3 runs to 15 residues. Trimming took 3 bases from V and 4 from J, leaving 14 bases between them. Germline CDR1 SGDLS, CDR2 YYNGEE. CDR3 loop: CASSAGEPNYNEQFF. In nucleotides, the CDR3 is TGTGCCAGCAGCGCTGGGGAGCCGAATTACAATGAGCAGTTCTTC.

This clone was detected once. This chain connects TRBV19 to TRBJ2-1; D tentatively reads TRBD1 or TRBD2 (6 bases each). The CDR3 runs 15 residues. CDR1 is LNHDA, CDR2 SQIVND, per germline (reference sequence). V lost 6 bases and J lost 8, with 20 bases in between. CDR3 loop: CASSLGGRGIYEQFF. DNA for the CDR3: TGTGCCAGTAGCCTCGGGGGCCGTGGTATCTATGAGCAGTTCTTC.

The rearrangement uses TRBV9 and TRBJ2-1; D is unclear. There are 14 residues in the CDR3. The V gene lost 0 bases and the J gene lost 6 bases, with 10 bases spanning the gap. Germline CDR1 reads SGDLS; CDR2 reads YYNGEE. CDR3 bases: TGTGCCAGCAGCGTAGAGACCCATTCCAATGAGCAGTTCTTC. It is translated as CASSVETHSNEQFF.

This clone was seen only once. The chain has TRBV5-1 and TRBJ1-2; D unresolved. The CDR3 consists of 12 residues. Looked up from germline, CDR1 is SGHRS and CDR2 is YFSETQ. V lost 6 bases and J 7 bases, leaving 13 bases between the germline ends. CDR3: CASNKEVSGYTF. Written as DNA, the CDR3 is TGCGCCAGCAACAAGGAGGTTAGTGGCTACACCTTC.

The rearrangement uses TRBV28 and TRBJ1-4, with a possible D match to TRBD1 (5 bases). Trimming pared 1 base from V and 5 bases from J, leaving 17 bases between. Per the germline V gene, CDR1 is MDHEN and CDR2 is SYDVKM. This CDR3 region has 17 residues. Here the CDR3 reads CASSLLRGAGRNEKLFF. The CDR3 DNA sequence: TGTGCCAGCAGTTTATTACGTGGGGCGGGCCGGAATGAAAAACTGTTTTTT.

The chain employs TRBV5-1 and TRBJ2-5; the match to TRBD2 covers 10 bases. CDR3 size: 14 residues. Germline loops: CDR1 SGHRS, CDR2 YFSETQ. Germline trimming cut 4 bases from V and 2 bases from J; bases unmatched to any gene: 2. CDR3 sequence (DNA): TGCGCCAGCAGCCCGGGACTAGCGCAAGAGACCCAGTACTTC. This translates into CASSPGLAQETQYF.

The chain employs TRBV27 and TRBJ1-6; D is unresolved. The germline V gene has CDR1 MNHEY and CDR2 SMNVEV (reference sequence). The V end was cut by 6 bases, the J end by 13 bases, with 19 bases between. The CDR3 has 14 amino acids. The CDR3 reads CASSKIGHNHPLHF. DNA of the CDR3: TGTGCCAGCAGCAAAATCGGGCATAACCATCCCCTCCACTTT.

This clone has a single count. J is TRBJ2-7 and V is TRBV5-4; the D gene is possibly TRBD1 (6 bases). CDR3 length: 14 residues. Germline lookup yields CDR1 SGHNT and CDR2 YYREEE (reference sequence). The germline V and J ends were trimmed by 2 bases and 5 bases, with 14 bases remaining between them. The CDR3 sequence is CASSFGTRVHEQYF. The CDR3 bases are TGTGCCAGCAGCTTCGGGACAAGGGTCCACGAGCAGTACTTC.

The rearrangement joins TRBV12-3 or TRBV12-4 to TRBJ1-2, with D possibly being TRBD1 (5 bases). The CDR3 is 13 residues long. The germline V and J ends were trimmed by 5 bases and 7 bases, with 14 bases remaining between them. CDR3 in amino acids: CASSPGTWAGYTF. The CDR3 nucleotides are TGTGCCAGCAGTCCAGGGACTTGGGCTGGCTACACCTTC.

V gene TRBV5-1 combines with J gene TRBJ1-2; D unclear. The CDR3 contains 16 residues. The V gene lost 0 bases and the J gene lost 4 bases, with 16 bases spanning the gap. Germline values: CDR1 SGHRS, CDR2 YFSETQ. The CDR3: CASSLEGGQVGYGYTF. DNA of the CDR3: TGCGCCAGCAGCTTGGAAGGCGGGCAGGTCGGCTATGGCTACACCTTC.

The chain joins TRBV7-2 to TRBJ2-7; 7 bases agree with TRBD2. V trimming: 6 bases; J trimming: 2 bases; junction bases outside the gene matches: 10. The CDR3 loop spans 15 amino acids. Germline V CDR1 and CDR2: SGHTA, FQGNSA. The CDR3 loop reads CASRYQVGGAYEQYF. The CDR3 DNA follows: TGTGCCAGCAGATATCAGGTGGGAGGGGCCTACGAGCAGTACTTC.

The chain carries TRBV10-3 and TRBJ2-7; tentatively, D is TRBD1 (6 bases). The ends were cut back, 2 bases at V and 3 bases at J, with 14 bases in the middle. Germline lookup yields CDR1 ENHRY and CDR2 SYGVKD. The CDR3 runs to 15 residues. The CDR3 region is CAISEAGQRFYEQYF. CDR3 nucleotide sequence: TGTGCCATCAGTGAGGCAGGACAGAGATTCTACGAGCAGTACTTC.

This clone was seen a single time. This chain uses TRBV5-8 with TRBJ1-1, with 8 bases identical to TRBD1. CDR3 length equals 17 residues. V dropped 0 bases and J dropped 5; count of bases not matched to a gene: 12. The germline gives CDR1 SGHTS, CDR2 YDEGEE. In nucleotides, the CDR3 is TGTGCCAGCAGCTTGGCACGACAGGGGACCCCGCGGACTGAAGCTTTCTTT. Translating gives CASSLARQGTPRTEAFF.

The rearrangement links TRBV5-1 to TRBJ1-1, with D unclear. Trimming cost V 3 bases and J 3 bases, with 12 bases left between them. Germline values: CDR1 SGHRS, CDR2 YFSETQ. CDR3 size: 14 residues. The CDR3 nucleotides are TGCGCCAGCAGCTATACAGCGAGGGACACTGAAGCTTTCTTT. Translated: CASSYTARDTEAFF.

The chain uses TRBV12-2 and TRBJ1-5; TRBD1, the D gene given by the table, was not confirmed from the DNA. TRBV12-2 is listed as a pseudogene. The length of the CDR3 is 16 residues. CDR3 amino acids: CASRSPGQASNQPQHF. The CDR3 DNA follows: TGTGCAAGTCGATCACCGGGACAGGCGAGCAATCAGCCCCAGCATTTT.

The chain couples TRBV27 to TRBJ2-2; 10 bases are a match to TRBD1. CDR3 length equals 16 residues. The germline CDR1 and CDR2 sequences are MNHEY and SMNVEV (reference sequence). The V gene end was trimmed by 6 bases and the J gene end by 6 bases; junction bases not matched to a gene: 10. CDR3 in DNA: TGTGCCAGCAGAAAGAGACCGGGACAGGGGTCCGGGGAGCTGTTTTTT. It yields the protein CASRKRPGQGSGELFF.